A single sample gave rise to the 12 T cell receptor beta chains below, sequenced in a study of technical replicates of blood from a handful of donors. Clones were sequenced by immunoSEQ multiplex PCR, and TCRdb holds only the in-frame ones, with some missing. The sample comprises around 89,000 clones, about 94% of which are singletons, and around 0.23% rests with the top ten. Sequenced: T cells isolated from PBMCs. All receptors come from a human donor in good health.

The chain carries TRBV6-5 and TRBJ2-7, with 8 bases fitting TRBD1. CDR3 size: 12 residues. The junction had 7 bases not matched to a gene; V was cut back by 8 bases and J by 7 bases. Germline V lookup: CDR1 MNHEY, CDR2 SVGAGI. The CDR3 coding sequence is TGTGCCAGCGTAGACAGGGGAAGAGAGCAGTACTTC. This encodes CASVDRGREQYF.

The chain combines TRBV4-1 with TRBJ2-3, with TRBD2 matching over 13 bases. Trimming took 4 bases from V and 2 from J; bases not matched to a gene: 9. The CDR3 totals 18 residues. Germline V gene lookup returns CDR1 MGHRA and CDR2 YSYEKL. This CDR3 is CASSPPPLAGGNTDTQYF. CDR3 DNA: TGCGCCAGCAGCCCGCCCCCACTAGCGGGGGGGAACACAGATACGCAGTATTTT.

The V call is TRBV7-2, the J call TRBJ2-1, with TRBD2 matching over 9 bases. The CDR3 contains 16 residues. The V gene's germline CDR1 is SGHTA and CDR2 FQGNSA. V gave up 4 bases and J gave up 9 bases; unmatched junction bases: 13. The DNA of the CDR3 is TGTGCCAGCAGCTACCGGGGACTAGCAGTTCCGGCTGAGCAGTTCTTC. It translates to CASSYRGLAVPAEQFF.

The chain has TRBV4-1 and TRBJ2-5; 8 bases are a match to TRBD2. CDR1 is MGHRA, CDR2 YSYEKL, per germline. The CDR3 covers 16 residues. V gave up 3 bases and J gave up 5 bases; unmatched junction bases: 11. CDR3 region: CASSHFGGDRGETQYF. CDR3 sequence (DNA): TGCGCCAGCAGCCACTTCGGGGGGGACCGGGGGGAGACCCAGTACTTC.

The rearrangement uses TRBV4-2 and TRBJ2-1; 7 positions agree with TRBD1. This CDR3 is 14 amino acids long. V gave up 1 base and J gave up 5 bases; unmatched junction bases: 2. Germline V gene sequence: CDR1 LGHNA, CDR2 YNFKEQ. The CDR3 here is CASSQGQGNNEQFF. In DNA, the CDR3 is TGTGCCAGCAGCCAAGGACAGGGAAACAATGAGCAGTTCTTC.

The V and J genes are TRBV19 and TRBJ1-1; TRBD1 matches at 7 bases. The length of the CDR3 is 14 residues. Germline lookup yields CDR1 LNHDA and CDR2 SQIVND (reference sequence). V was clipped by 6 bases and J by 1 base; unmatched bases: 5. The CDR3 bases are TGTGCCAGTAGCAACAGGGGATGGAACACTGAAGCTTTCTTT. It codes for CASSNRGWNTEAFF.

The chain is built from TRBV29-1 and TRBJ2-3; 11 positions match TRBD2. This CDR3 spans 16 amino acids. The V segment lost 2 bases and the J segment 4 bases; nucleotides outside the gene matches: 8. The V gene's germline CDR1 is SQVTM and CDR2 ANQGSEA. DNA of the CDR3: TGCAGCGTTGAATTAGCGGGAGGGGGCCCCGCAGATACGCAGTATTTT. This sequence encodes CSVELAGGGPADTQYF.

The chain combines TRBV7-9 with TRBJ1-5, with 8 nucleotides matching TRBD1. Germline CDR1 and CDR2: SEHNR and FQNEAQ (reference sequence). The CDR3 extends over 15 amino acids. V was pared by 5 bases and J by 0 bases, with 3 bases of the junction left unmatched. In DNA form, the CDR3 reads TGTGCCAGCAGCCGGACAGGGAATAGCAATCAGCCCCAGCATTTT. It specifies CASSRTGNSNQPQHF.

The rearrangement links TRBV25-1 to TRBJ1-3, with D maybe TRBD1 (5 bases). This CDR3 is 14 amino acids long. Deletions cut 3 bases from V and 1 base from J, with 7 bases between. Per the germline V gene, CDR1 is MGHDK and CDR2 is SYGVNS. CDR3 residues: CASSDGTSGNTIYF. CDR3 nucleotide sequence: TGTGCCAGCAGTGATGGGACTTCTGGAAACACCATATATTTT.

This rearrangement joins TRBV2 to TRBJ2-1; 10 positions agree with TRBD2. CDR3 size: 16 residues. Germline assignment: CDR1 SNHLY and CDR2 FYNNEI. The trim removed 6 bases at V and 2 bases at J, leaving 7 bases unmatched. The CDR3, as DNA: TGTGCCAGCAGCGCCCTTACTAGCGGGGCCTACAATGAGCAGTTCTTC. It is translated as CASSALTSGAYNEQFF.

The DNA for the CDR3 is TGTGCCAGCAGCTCTGGGAGAGAGCAGTTCTTC. It is translated as CASSSGREQFF. The chain couples TRBV11-2 to TRBJ2-1, with D possibly TRBD2 on 5 matching bases. Germline V gives CDR1 SGHAT, CDR2 FQNNGV. This CDR3 is 11 amino acids long. V was shortened by 4 bases and J by 10 bases, with 8 bases between the two germline ends.

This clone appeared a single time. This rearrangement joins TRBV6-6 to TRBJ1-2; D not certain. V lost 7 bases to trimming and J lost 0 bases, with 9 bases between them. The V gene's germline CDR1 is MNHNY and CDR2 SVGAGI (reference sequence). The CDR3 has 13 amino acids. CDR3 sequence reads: CASTRLTNYGYTF. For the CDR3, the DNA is TGTGCCAGCACCAGGCTGACTAACTATGGCTACACCTTC.